These 30 T cell receptor beta chains were sequenced from one sample in a study of blood T cell repertoires in COVID-19. TCRdb's copy holds only in-frame clones and misses some; the assay was immunoSEQ multiplex PCR. The repertoire holds 240,000 or so clones, with around 90% as singletons. Sequenced input: peripheral blood. Every receptor here comes from a woman between 25 and 40 years old with acute or convalescent COVID-19.

The rearrangement joins TRBV18 to TRBJ1-5; no reliable D call. V was pared by 3 bases and J by 3 bases, with 9 bases between. CDR3 length: 14 residues. In germline, CDR1 is KGHSH, CDR2 LQKENI. The CDR3 bases are TGTGCCAGCTCACCGCGAGGAGACAATCAGCCCCAGCATTTT. Protein sequence: CASSPRGDNQPQHF.

The chain has TRBV5-1 and TRBJ1-2; D call uncertain. The CDR3 spans 13 residues. V was shortened by 0 bases and J by 6 bases, with 9 bases between the two germline ends. The germline gives CDR1 SGHRS, CDR2 YFSETQ. CDR3 in DNA: TGCGCCAGCAGCTTGGGTCAGGTAGATGGCTACACCTTC. Residues: CASSLGQVDGYTF.

CDR3 sequence reads: CASSQRTGGSTEAFF. Here the CDR3 DNA reads TGCGCCAGCAGCCAGAGGACAGGGGGAAGCACTGAAGCTTTCTTT. The chain carries TRBV4-1 and TRBJ1-1; the match to TRBD1 covers 10 bases. Trimming took 3 bases from V and 4 from J; bases not matched to a gene: 5. Germline CDR1 MGHRA, CDR2 YSYEKL. CDR3 size: 15 residues.

The chain combines TRBV19 with TRBJ2-6; D perhaps matches TRBD2 (6 bases). The CDR3 is 16 amino acids. Germline V lookup: CDR1 LNHDA, CDR2 SQIVND (reference sequence). The ends were cut back, 7 bases at V and 4 bases at J, with 17 bases in the middle. The CDR3 is CASTDLGAGGANVLTF. In DNA form, the CDR3 reads TGTGCCAGTACCGACCTCGGGGCGGGGGGGGCCAACGTCCTGACTTTC.

The V call is TRBV13, the J call TRBJ2-3; 11 bases are shared with TRBD1. The germline CDR1 and CDR2 sequences are PRHDT and FYEKMQ (reference sequence). The CDR3 is made up of 15 amino acids. V shed 2 bases and J 3 bases; nucleotides not matched to a gene: 1. The CDR3 region has the DNA TGTGCCAGCAGCTTATGGGACAGGGGGACAGATACGCAGTATTTT. It is translated as CASSLWDRGTDTQYF.

The rearrangement joins TRBV6-6 to TRBJ1-4; TRBD1 matches at 7 bases. Unmatched junction bases numbered 8, after V lost 3 bases and J lost 10 bases. Germline CDR1 and CDR2: MNHNY and SVGAGI (reference sequence). This CDR3 is 14 amino acids long. The CDR3 region is CASSYRGAGGKLFF. The CDR3 DNA reads TGTGCCAGCAGTTATCGCGGGGCAGGGGGAAAACTGTTTTTT.

The chain joins TRBV19 to TRBJ2-3; 9 bases map to TRBD2. V gave up 7 bases and J gave up 1 base; unmatched junction bases: 6. Germline values: CDR1 LNHDA, CDR2 SQIVND (reference sequence). This CDR3 is 15 amino acids long. The CDR3 region is CASTLSGSGTDTQYF. The DNA for the CDR3 is TGTGCCAGTACTCTTAGCGGGAGTGGCACAGATACGCAGTATTTT.

CDR3: CASSRTRGEQYF. In nucleotides, the CDR3 is TGTGCCAGCAGCCGCACCAGGGGGGAGCAGTACTTC. The chain joins TRBV7-8 to TRBJ2-7; 7 nucleotides line up with TRBD1. V dropped 5 bases and J dropped 7; count of bases not matched to a gene: 5. CDR3 size: 12 residues. CDR1 is SGHVS, CDR2 FQNEAQ, per germline.

The chain is built from TRBV13 and TRBJ2-3; 7 bases agree with TRBD1. This CDR3 has 13 amino acids. In germline, CDR1 is PRHDT, CDR2 FYEKMQ (reference sequence). The J segment lost 7 bases and the V segment lost 2 bases, leaving 3 bases of the junction unmatched. DNA of the CDR3: TGTGCCAGCAGCTTAAAGGGGGCCCATACGCAGTATTTT. Protein sequence: CASSLKGAHTQYF.

The chain couples TRBV10-2 to TRBJ2-5; TRBD1 agrees at 9 bases. This CDR3 region has 15 residues. Germline loops: CDR1 WSHSY, CDR2 SAAADI. V shed 6 bases, J shed 1 base, and the junction held 6 bases outside the gene matches. This chain's CDR3 is CASRTTGGPQETQYF. The CDR3 DNA reads as TGCGCCAGCAGAACCACAGGGGGCCCCCAAGAGACCCAGTACTTC.

The V and J genes are TRBV6-5 and TRBJ2-5, with D perhaps matching TRBD2 (7 bases). Per the germline V gene, CDR1 is MNHEY and CDR2 is SVGAGI. Trimming took off 5 bases at V and 7 bases at J, with 20 bases between the two ends. This CDR3 has 15 amino acids. Here the CDR3 DNA reads TGTGCCAGCAGTCTCCTGGGGGCGGGAGAAGGGACCCAGTACTTC. Its translation: CASSLLGAGEGTQYF.

This clone was recorded only once. The chain employs TRBV25-1 and TRBJ2-1; weak D call: TRBD1 (5 bases). The ends were cut back, 7 bases at V and 4 bases at J, with 14 bases in the middle. This CDR3 is built from 14 residues. Germline V lookup: CDR1 MGHDK, CDR2 SYGVNS. Here the CDR3 DNA reads TGTGCCAGCAAGGGGCAGCGTTTTTACAATGAGCAGTTCTTC. It is translated as CASKGQRFYNEQFF.

The chain couples TRBV6-2 or TRBV6-3 to TRBJ2-7; tentatively, D is TRBD2 (5 bases). V lost 5 bases to trimming and J lost 3 bases, with 8 bases between them. CDR1 is MNHEY, CDR2 SVGEGT, per germline. The CDR3 is 12 residues long. CDR3 region: CASSPDYYEQYF. CDR3 DNA sequence: TGTGCCAGCAGTCCAGACTACTACGAGCAGTACTTC.

In DNA form, the CDR3 reads TGTGCCAGCAGCGGGACCGGGACTAGCCGGGAGACCCAGTACTTC. This gives the protein CASSGTGTSRETQYF. The chain has TRBV5-4 and TRBJ2-5; 9 positions agree with TRBD2. The germline CDR1 and CDR2 sequences are SGHNT and YYREEE (reference sequence). This CDR3 has 15 amino acids. The V gene end was trimmed by 4 bases and the J gene end by 5 bases; junction bases not matched to a gene: 9. Using reference TRBV5-4 and TRBJ2-5 for the parts outside the CDR3, the full variable domain is ETGVTQSPTHLIKTRGQQVTLRCSSQSGHNTVSWYQQALGQGPQFIFQYYREEENGRGNFPPRFSGLQFPNYSSELNVNALELDDSALYLCASSGTGTSRETQYFGPGTRLLVL.

The CDR3 coding sequence is TGTGCCAGTAGTAACACCGGGACAGGATCTTATCAGCCCCAGCATTTT. This encodes CASSNTGTGSYQPQHF. The chain has TRBV19 and TRBJ1-5; TRBD1 agrees at 8 bases. Trimming took 4 bases from V and 5 from J; bases not matched to a gene: 10. The germline gives CDR1 LNHDA, CDR2 SQIVND (reference sequence). This CDR3 has 16 residues.

The gene calls are TRBV30 and TRBJ2-1, with D unclear. Germline V lookup: CDR1 GTSNPN, CDR2 SVGIG (reference sequence). Deletions cut 2 bases from V and 0 bases from J, with 14 bases between. This CDR3 has 16 amino acids. CDR3 sequence (DNA): TGTGCCTGGAGTTCCCGCCCCCGGAGCTCCTACAATGAGCAGTTCTTC. Amino acids: CAWSSRPRSSYNEQFF. The full variable domain, with the rest looked up from reference TRBV30 and TRBJ2-1, is SQTIHQWPATLVQPVGSPLSLECTVEGTSNPNLYWYRQAAGRGLQLLFYSVGIGQISSEVPQNLSASRPQDRQFILSSKKLLLSDSGFYLCAWSSRPRSSYNEQFFGPGTRLTVL.

The chain combines TRBV9 with TRBJ2-3; D might be TRBD2 (5 bases). Trimming stripped 0 bases from V and 2 bases from J, with 13 bases between. The CDR3 sequence is 16 residues long. The germline V gene encodes CDR1 SGDLS and CDR2 YYNGEE. The CDR3 sequence is CASSVGRSGPTDTQYF. The CDR3 DNA reads as TGTGCCAGCAGCGTAGGGCGGAGCGGACCCACAGATACGCAGTATTTT.

The chain joins TRBV7-9 to TRBJ2-1; TRBD2 aligns across 8 bases. The CDR3 is made up of 16 amino acids. Unmatched junction bases numbered 9, after V lost 5 bases and J lost 3 bases. The germline CDR1 and CDR2 sequences are SEHNR and FQNEAQ (reference sequence). The CDR3 DNA sequence: TGTGCCAGCAGCGCACCGGGACTAGGGTTCTACAATGAGCAGTTCTTC. Protein product: CASSAPGLGFYNEQFF. Filled out from reference TRBV7-9 and TRBJ2-1, the complete variable domain reads DTGVSQNPRHKITKRGQNVTFRCDPISEHNRLYWYRQTLGQGPEFLTYFQNEAQLEKSRLLSDRFSAERPKGSFSTLEIQRTEQGDSAMYLCASSAPGLGFYNEQFFGPGTRLTVL.

V gene TRBV5-1 combines with J gene TRBJ2-1, with TRBD2 matching 7 bases. The CDR3 is made up of 15 amino acids. The V gene's germline CDR1 is SGHRS and CDR2 YFSETQ. With V trimmed by 5 bases and J by 0 bases, 5 bases remained unmatched. CDR3 sequence (DNA): TGCGCCAGCAGTCCCGGGACTAACTCCTACAATGAGCAGTTCTTC. This codes for CASSPGTNSYNEQFF.

This clone has a single count. The J gene is TRBJ2-7, the V gene TRBV3-1 (or the pseudogene TRBV3-2), with 9 bases that match TRBD2. The CDR3 has 16 residues. The germline V gene has CDR1 LGHDT and CDR2 YNNKEL (reference sequence). V gave up 0 bases and J gave up 3 bases; unmatched junction bases: 6. CDR3 sequence: CASSQDRVAGVYEQYF. CDR3 in DNA: TGTGCCAGCAGCCAAGACCGAGTAGCGGGAGTCTACGAGCAGTACTTC.

Remarks on this clone: Other DNA sequences within the sample encode an identical CDR3. The V and J genes are TRBV29-1 and TRBJ1-1; D may be TRBD1 (5 bases). Trimming left V 3 bases short and J 4 bases short, with 6 bases between. CDR1 SQVTM and CDR2 ANQGSEA come from the germline V gene. This CDR3 has 11 residues. DNA for the CDR3: TGCAGCGTTGACGGGGGCACTGAAGCTTTCTTT. Translation gives CSVDGGTEAFF.

This clone occurred a few times. The rearrangement joins TRBV14 to TRBJ2-7, with no clear D. The CDR3 sequence is 17 residues long. CDR1 is SGHDN and CDR2 is FVKESK in the germline V gene. V lost 3 bases and J 4 bases, leaving 22 bases between the germline ends. CDR3 loop: CASSHSHSRRPYYEQYF. The CDR3 DNA sequence: TGTGCCAGCAGCCACTCTCATAGTCGGAGACCTTATTACGAGCAGTACTTC.

This chain joins TRBV18 and TRBJ2-7; 11 nucleotides agree with TRBD2. After removal of 0 bases from V and 2 bases from J, the junction contained 6 bases not matched to a gene. The CDR3 is 17 amino acids. Germline CDR1 and CDR2: KGHSH and LQKENI. CDR3 sequence: CASSPPPSGRLPYEQYF. The CDR3, as DNA: TGTGCCAGCTCACCACCGCCTAGCGGGAGGCTTCCCTACGAGCAGTACTTC.

This clone was found a few times. The chain recombines TRBV2 with TRBJ2-7, with 8 bases identical to TRBD1. Germline V lookup: CDR1 SNHLY, CDR2 FYNNEI. With V trimmed by 5 bases and J by 3 bases, 3 bases remained unmatched. This CDR3 is built from 13 residues. This chain's CDR3 is CASSWTGSYEQYF. In nucleotides, the CDR3 is TGTGCCAGCAGTTGGACAGGGAGCTACGAGCAGTACTTC.

The chain has TRBV10-3 and TRBJ1-1; D possibly corresponds to TRBD1 (6 bases). The germline CDR1 and CDR2 sequences are ENHRY and SYGVKD. The CDR3 length is 15 residues. Trimming removed 0 bases from V and 7 bases from J, with 15 bases in between. The CDR3 coding sequence is TGTGCCATCAGTGAGTCAATGAAGAGGGGACATGAAGCTTTCTTT. Translating gives CAISESMKRGHEAFF.

The V call is TRBV6-2 or TRBV6-3, the J call TRBJ2-5; 12 bases line up with TRBD2. V was pared by 4 bases and J by 5 bases, with 5 bases of the junction left unmatched. The CDR3 is 15 residues long. The V gene's germline CDR1 is MNHEY and CDR2 SVGEGT. CDR3 sequence (DNA): TGTGCCAGCAGTTCCCCGACTAGCGGGAGCGAGACCCAGTACTTC. Translating gives CASSSPTSGSETQYF.

The chain uses TRBV10-2 and TRBJ2-2; TRBD2 matches 13 bases. The V and J ends lost 7 bases and 5 bases, in that order; junction bases with no gene match: 4. Germline values: CDR1 WSHSY, CDR2 SAAADI. There are 15 residues in the CDR3. CDR3 protein: CASTWTSGSTGELFF. CDR3 DNA: TGCGCCAGCACCTGGACTAGCGGGAGTACCGGGGAGCTGTTTTTT.

The chain is built from TRBV20-1 and TRBJ1-3; no firm D call. Germline-derived CDR1 and CDR2 are DFQATT and SNEGSKA (reference sequence). Trimming removed 5 bases at V and 13 bases at J, with 15 bases between. This CDR3 contains 11 residues. The CDR3 DNA reads as TGCAGTGCTCCTCTGGGAGACTCTATATATTTT. This codes for CSAPLGDSIYF.

The chain has TRBV30 and TRBJ1-4; D gene ambiguous. Trimming shortened V by 7 bases and J by 2 bases, and 11 bases separated the two germline ends. This CDR3 is built from 13 residues. The germline gives CDR1 GTSNPN, CDR2 SVGIG (reference sequence). CDR3 in amino acids: CASTAGTNEKLFF. The CDR3 coding sequence is TGTGCCTCCACCGCCGGGACTAATGAAAAACTGTTTTTT.

The J gene is TRBJ1-4, the V gene TRBV7-9; 10 bases map to TRBD1. V shed 5 bases, J shed 8 bases, and the junction held 5 bases outside the gene matches. Germline V CDR1 and CDR2: SEHNR, FQNEAQ (reference sequence). The CDR3 length is 14 residues. The CDR3 reads CASSQSTGGEKLFF. CDR3 coding DNA: TGTGCCAGCAGCCAATCGACAGGGGGCGAAAAACTGTTTTTT. The whole variable domain, remainder taken from reference TRBV7-9 and TRBJ1-4, is DTGVSQNPRHKITKRGQNVTFRCDPISEHNRLYWYRQTLGQGPEFLTYFQNEAQLEKSRLLSDRFSAERPKGSFSTLEIQRTEQGDSAMYLCASSQSTGGEKLFFGSGTQLSVL.